This T cell receptor (beta chain) came from a study of T cells after yellow fever vaccination. This clonotype has a handful of counts. Its antigen is currently unknown. Study-level results: There was a possibility that FACS-sorted repertoires contained abundant clonotypes contaminating from the bulk population.

TCRdb independently ran MiXCR on the 5' RACE reads; one entry per CDR3 protein. The sample consists of 550,000 to 750,000 distinct CDR3 sequences, less than 15% of them appearing once. Trimming left V 0 bases short and J 6 bases short, with 7 bases between. This CDR3 has 13 residues. In germline, CDR1 is KGHSH, CDR2 LQKENI. The TCR comes from a man aged 25 to 45 who received the YFV17D yellow fever vaccine. The gene calls are TRBV18 and TRBJ2-3, with no clear D. The specimen was PBMCs, collected on the day of the yellow fever booster vaccination. CDR3 loop: CASSPPASDTQYF. CDR3 bases: TGTGCCAGCTCACCACCGGCGTCGGATACGCAGTATTTT.